This TCR beta chain was profiled in a study of shared T cell receptors in the human thymus. The data were produced by immunoSEQ multiplex PCR, yet TCRdb's version contains in-frame clones alone and is incomplete. The sample has some 760,000 clones, approximately 83% seen once. Trimming took off 0 bases at V and 3 bases at J, with 11 bases between the two ends. CDR3 size: 15 residues. Germline loops: CDR1 SGHDN, CDR2 FVKESK. This clone was observed a few times. The same sample was also used in a study of human thymus T cells. That work states: Thymus specimens were resections from corrective heart surgery. Biased V and J segment usage appeared in thymus and peripheral blood. Highly overlapping thymic repertoires in unrelated individuals were reported by related research.

The TCR sequence derives from a girl under three years old with a congenital heart defect. The chain is built from TRBV14 and TRBJ2-5; D is ambiguous. Sequencing was carried out using thymocytes. As DNA, the CDR3 is TGTGCCAGCAGCCAAGATTCGCCAGGTGAAGAGACCCAGTACTTC. Protein sequence: CASSQDSPGEETQYF.